The 2 T cell receptor beta chains below come from one sample, sequenced in a study of blood T cell repertoires in COVID-19. Sequencing used immunoSEQ multiplex PCR; TCRdb keeps in-frame clones, though not all of them. The table lists approximately 390,000 clones, nearly 90% of them singletons. The sample was peripheral blood. Receptors were obtained from a man aged 18 to 29 with active or convalescent COVID-19.

The rearrangement links TRBV29-1 to TRBJ1-1, with a weak D call TRBD1 (6 bases). Trimming shortened V by 7 bases and J by 2 bases, and 14 bases separated the two germline ends. The CDR3 is 13 residues long. CDR1 SQVTM and CDR2 ANQGSEA come from the germline V gene. The chain's CDR3 is CSADRIRNTEAFF. In nucleotides, the CDR3 is TGCAGCGCCGACAGGATCCGAAACACTGAAGCTTTCTTT.

This chain connects TRBV11-2 to TRBJ2-1, with 10 bases lining up with TRBD2. V lost 1 base and J lost 8; bases outside the gene matches: 8. The CDR3 consists of 16 residues. Germline lookup yields CDR1 SGHAT and CDR2 FQNNGV. The DNA of the CDR3 is TGTGCCAGCAGCTTAGTTTCTAGCGGGGGCGGATATGAGCAGTTCTTC. It specifies CASSLVSSGGGYEQFF.